These 27 T cell receptor beta chains were sequenced from one sample in a study of T cells in Graves' hyperthyroidism and ophthalmopathy. TCR beta CDR3 regions were amplified from RNA. First-round RT-PCR targeting the TCR CDR3 was performed with the HTBI primer set. A single record per CDR3 protein comes from TCRdb applying MiXCR to the multiplex PCR reads. The table includes some 420,000 distinct CDR3 sequences, roughly 13% detected once. The sample consisted of blood. All receptors derive from a woman between 18 and 30 years old with Graves' hyperthyroidism.

This clonotype was seen repeatedly, ten times or more. The V call is TRBV28, the J call TRBJ2-7, with D unclear. V was pared by 5 bases and J by 0 bases, with 11 bases between. The CDR3 consists of 14 residues. Germline-derived CDR1 and CDR2 are MDHEN and SYDVKM. This CDR3 reads CASSPASSSYEQYF. For the CDR3, the DNA is TGTGCCAGCAGTCCAGCTTCCAGCTCCTACGAGCAGTACTTC.

The table lists this clonotype with many counts. The V gene is TRBV2, the J gene TRBJ2-3, with TRBD2 identical over 12 bases. The CDR3 totals 17 residues. V shed 3 bases and J 0 bases; nucleotides not matched to a gene: 4. Looked up from germline, CDR1 is SNHLY and CDR2 is FYNNEI. The CDR3 region is CASSEGTSGFSTDTQYF. DNA for the CDR3: TGTGCCAGCAGTGAGGGGACTAGCGGGTTTAGCACAGATACGCAGTATTTT. The full variable domain, completed using reference TRBV2 and TRBJ2-3, is EPEVTQTPSHQVTQMGQEVILRCVPISNHLYFYWYRQILGQKVEFLVSFYNNEISEKSEIFDDQFSVERPDGSNFTLKIRSTKLEDSAMYFCASSEGTSGFSTDTQYFGPGTRLTVL.

The chain recombines TRBV6-1 with TRBJ2-3; no clear D gene. Germline assignment: CDR1 MNHNS and CDR2 SASEGT. The CDR3 consists of 14 residues. Deletions cut 10 bases from V and 0 bases from J, with 14 bases between. CDR3: CANISLASTDTQYF. The CDR3, as DNA: TGTGCCAACATCTCCCTGGCTAGCACAGATACGCAGTATTTT.

This clonotype was picked up a small number of times. The CDR3, as DNA: TGTGCCAGCAGCTTATTAGCCGGGAGAGTCAAAAACATTCAGTACTTC. Encoded protein: CASSLLAGRVKNIQYF. The chain is built from TRBV11-2 and TRBJ2-4; possibly TRBD2 for D (6 bases). The CDR3 extends over 16 amino acids. The germline CDR1 and CDR2 sequences are SGHAT and FQNNGV. V was clipped by 2 bases and J by 3 bases, with 14 bases between them.

The rearrangement joins TRBV6-4 to TRBJ2-4; 14 nucleotides align to TRBD2. J lost 0 bases, V lost 0 bases, and 4 bases had no gene match. Germline V gene data show CDR1 as MRHNA and CDR2 as SNTAGT. The CDR3 is 19 residues long. CDR3 DNA sequence: TGTGCCAGCAGTGACTCGACTAGCGGGAGGGCCCTAGCCAAAAACATTCAGTACTTC. It specifies CASSDSTSGRALAKNIQYF.

In this sample, this clonotype turned up many times. This chain connects TRBV20-1 to TRBJ1-6, with D possibly being TRBD1 (6 bases). Germline CDR1 is DFQATT and CDR2 is SNEGSKA (reference sequence). The CDR3 has 13 amino acids. Trimming removed 2 bases at V and 7 bases at J, with 9 bases between. The CDR3 protein is CSARQGRNSPLHF. DNA of the CDR3: TGCAGTGCTAGACAGGGGAGGAATTCACCCCTCCACTTT.

This clonotype was recorded at least ten times. The genes are TRBV30 and TRBJ1-1; a weak D match, TRBD1 (5 bases). CDR3 length: 15 amino acids. Germline V gene lookup returns CDR1 GTSNPN and CDR2 SVGIG (reference sequence). Between the trimmed V and J ends, which lost 4 bases and 5 bases, there was a span of 20 bases. This CDR3 is CAWNPGTPGRTEAFF. The CDR3 DNA reads TGTGCCTGGAACCCCGGGACTCCGGGGCGGACTGAAGCTTTCTTT.

This clonotype was seen ten or more times. The genes are TRBV5-8 and TRBJ2-7; D possibly uses TRBD1 or TRBD2 (5 bases each). The germline CDR1 and CDR2 sequences are SGHTS and YDEGEE. Trimming took 0 bases from V and 5 from J, leaving 12 bases between them. This CDR3 has 14 residues. CDR3 in amino acids: CASSLVGVPHEQYF. For the CDR3, the DNA is TGTGCCAGCAGCTTGGTGGGGGTTCCCCACGAGCAGTACTTC.

This clonotype was found many times. V and J are TRBV28 and TRBJ1-1, with D unclear. This CDR3 comprises 13 residues. Trimming took off 3 bases at V and 1 base at J, with 6 bases between the two ends. Germline V gene data show CDR1 as MDHEN and CDR2 as SYDVKM. CDR3 DNA sequence: TGTGCCAGCAGTTTCCCGGCGAACACTGAAGCTTTCTTT. This translates into CASSFPANTEAFF. Full variable domain (rest looked up from reference TRBV28 and TRBJ1-1): DVKVTQSSRYLVKRTGEKVFLECVQDMDHENMFWYRQDPGLGLRLIYFSYDVKMKEKGDIPEGYSVSREKKERFSLILESASTNQTSMYLCASSFPANTEAFFGQGTRLTVV.

Only a few counts were recorded for this clonotype. The genes are TRBV19 and TRBJ2-3; D is perhaps TRBD1 or TRBD2 (6 bases each). The V gene lost 7 bases and the J gene lost 2 bases, with 16 bases spanning the gap. The germline CDR1 and CDR2 sequences are LNHDA and SQIVND (reference sequence). The CDR3 is 15 residues long. For the CDR3, the DNA is TGTGCCAGTACCTGGACAGCGGGTTACACAGATACGCAGTATTTT. Protein sequence: CASTWTAGYTDTQYF.

V usage is TRBV19 and J usage is TRBJ1-1; 8 bases match TRBD1. The CDR3 loop spans 15 amino acids. The germline V gene encodes CDR1 LNHDA and CDR2 SQIVND (reference sequence). The trim removed 2 bases at V and 2 bases at J, leaving 4 bases unmatched. CDR3 in amino acids: CASSIRDRFNTEAFF. CDR3 nucleotides: TGTGCCAGTAGTATACGGGACAGGTTTAACACTGAAGCTTTCTTT.

This clonotype was recorded at least ten times. The V and J genes are TRBV12-3 or TRBV12-4 and TRBJ1-5; weak D call: TRBD1 (6 bases). The germline V and J ends were trimmed by 5 bases and 3 bases, with 11 bases remaining between them. The CDR3 loop spans 14 amino acids. This chain's CDR3 is CASSPPGHNQPQHF. The CDR3 DNA sequence: TGTGCCAGCAGTCCACCGGGACACAATCAGCCCCAGCATTTT.

This rearrangement joins TRBV6-1 to TRBJ1-1; D is ambiguous. Germline CDR1 and CDR2: MNHNS and SASEGT. The CDR3 has 11 amino acids. Trimming pared 10 bases from V and 6 bases from J, leaving 12 bases between. This chain's CDR3 is CATYSEAEAFF. CDR3 DNA sequence: TGTGCCACGTATTCAGAGGCTGAAGCTTTCTTT.

This clonotype was recorded many times. This sequence joins TRBV3-1 and TRBJ1-6; 7 positions agree with TRBD1. Germline CDR1 and CDR2: LGHDT and YNNKEL (reference sequence). This CDR3 has 18 residues. Germline trimming cut 0 bases from V and 10 bases from J; bases unmatched to any gene: 15. The CDR3 loop is CASSQDGATGRKRSPLHF. The CDR3 bases are TGTGCCAGCAGCCAAGATGGGGCGACAGGGCGGAAGAGATCACCCCTCCACTTT.

This clonotype was seen repeatedly, ten times or more. This chain joins TRBV28 and TRBJ2-3; TRBD2 matches 7 bases. The CDR3 has 14 amino acids. Trimming took 5 bases from V and 2 from J; bases not matched to a gene: 4. Germline CDR1 MDHEN, CDR2 SYDVKM. CDR3 nucleotide sequence: TGTGCCAGCAGTATGGCGGGAGACACAGATACGCAGTATTTT. This encodes CASSMAGDTDTQYF.

This clonotype was observed many times. This chain connects TRBV5-6 to TRBJ2-5; 10 bases agree with TRBD1. V was clipped by 4 bases and J by 4 bases; unmatched bases: 19. This CDR3 is 19 amino acids long. Germline V CDR1 and CDR2: SGHDT, YYEEEE. Written as DNA, the CDR3 is TGTGCCAGCAGCAGACCACCGGGACAGGGGTACTGGGTGGGAGAGACCCAGTACTTC. The encoded protein is CASSRPPGQGYWVGETQYF.

V and J are TRBV7-9 and TRBJ1-5; 7 nucleotides align to TRBD1. V lost 2 bases to trimming and J lost 0 bases; unmatched junction nucleotides: 16. The germline V gene encodes CDR1 SEHNR and CDR2 FQNEAQ (reference sequence). The CDR3 totals 20 residues. The CDR3 nucleotides read TGTGCCAGCAGCTTACCTTCGGACAGGTCCCGACGTGATAGCAATCAGCCCCAGCATTTT. Translation gives CASSLPSDRSRRDSNQPQHF.

The table lists this clonotype with a few counts. V and J are TRBV12-3 or TRBV12-4 and TRBJ2-2; D is possibly TRBD1 (6 bases). This CDR3 region has 15 residues. V lost 6 bases and J 5 bases, leaving 16 bases between the germline ends. Here the CDR3 reads CASSHTNRDTGELFF. The DNA for the CDR3 is TGTGCCAGCAGCCACACAAACAGGGATACCGGGGAGCTGTTTTTT.

This clonotype was seen repeatedly, ten times or more. The chain carries TRBV12-3 or TRBV12-4 and TRBJ1-5; D is unresolved. The CDR3 has 13 residues. The V end was cut by 1 base, the J end by 7 bases, with 8 bases between. The CDR3 sequence: CASSLGSRQPQHF. As DNA, the CDR3 is TGTGCCAGCAGTTTAGGGTCCAGACAGCCCCAGCATTTT.

This clonotype showed up many times. This chain joins TRBV6-2 or TRBV6-3 and TRBJ2-7; 7 positions agree with TRBD2. Germline lookup yields CDR1 MNHEY and CDR2 SVGEGT. The CDR3 consists of 13 residues. V shed 7 bases, J shed 3 bases, and the junction held 6 bases outside the gene matches. The DNA of the CDR3 is TGTGCCAGCACTACCTTAGCGGGCTACGAGCAGTACTTC. The encoded protein is CASTTLAGYEQYF.

This clonotype was seen ten or more times. The V and J genes are TRBV24-1 and TRBJ2-2, with 7 bases matching TRBD1. V lost 2 bases to trimming and J lost 7 bases; unmatched junction nucleotides: 6. This CDR3 spans 15 amino acids. The germline gives CDR1 KGHDR, CDR2 SFDVKD. The DNA of the CDR3 is TGTGCCACCAGTGATTCGCGACAGGGTAACGGGGAGCTGTTTTTT. Translation gives CATSDSRQGNGELFF.

The V gene is TRBV20-1, the J gene TRBJ1-5; a possible D gene is TRBD1 (5 bases). V was cut by 0 bases and J by 1 base, with 7 bases left in between. The CDR3 runs to 14 residues. Germline V gene lookup returns CDR1 DFQATT and CDR2 SNEGSKA (reference sequence). CDR3 protein: CSARDRVSNQPQHF. The DNA of the CDR3 is TGCAGTGCTAGAGACAGGGTGAGCAATCAGCCCCAGCATTTT.

This sequence joins TRBV4-3 and TRBJ2-3; D is ambiguous. V was cut by 0 bases and J by 0 bases, with 7 bases left in between. CDR1 LGHNA and CDR2 YSLEER come from the germline V gene. The CDR3 loop spans 15 amino acids. The DNA for the CDR3 is TGCGCCAGCAGCCAAGACGGAGTTAGCACAGATACGCAGTATTTT. It specifies CASSQDGVSTDTQYF.

Ten or more counts support this clonotype. The chain recombines TRBV15 with TRBJ2-3; TRBD2 matches at 9 bases. Looked up from germline, CDR1 is LNHNV and CDR2 is YYDKDF (reference sequence). This CDR3 is built from 15 residues. The ends lost 0 bases at V and 4 bases at J; junction bases unmatched: 2. The CDR3 region is CATSRDAGGPDTQYF. CDR3 DNA sequence: TGTGCCACCAGCAGAGATGCGGGAGGGCCAGATACGCAGTATTTT. Full variable domain (rest looked up from reference TRBV15 and TRBJ2-3): DAMVIQNPRYQVTQFGKPVTLSCSQTLNHNVMYWYQQKSSQAPKLLFHYYDKDFNNEADTPDNFQSRRPNTSFCFLDIRSPGLGDTAMYLCATSRDAGGPDTQYFGPGTRLTVL.

This clonotype was recorded a few times. The V and J genes are TRBV10-1 and TRBJ1-1; D gene ambiguous. Per germline, CDR1 WNHNN and CDR2 SYGVQD (reference sequence). The V gene lost 0 bases and the J gene lost 1 base, with 6 bases spanning the gap. There are 14 residues in the CDR3. CDR3 bases: TGCGCCAGCAGTGAGTCGAACGGGAACACTGAAGCTTTCTTT. It encodes CASSESNGNTEAFF.

CDR3 nucleotide sequence: TGTGCCAGCAGTCCGCCCACAGGGCTGGGGGAGACCCAGTACTTC. It codes for CASSPPTGLGETQYF. The V gene is TRBV28, the J gene TRBJ2-5; tentatively, D is TRBD1 (6 bases). Germline V gene lookup returns CDR1 MDHEN and CDR2 SYDVKM. The CDR3 has 15 residues. V shed 5 bases and J shed 5 bases, with 18 bases lying between them.

At least ten counts were recorded for this clonotype. V and J are TRBV3-1 and TRBJ2-7, with TRBD2 matching over 15 bases. V lost 2 bases and J lost 1; bases outside the gene matches: 9. CDR1 and CDR2 from the germline V gene are LGHDT and YNNKEL (reference sequence). This CDR3 region has 19 residues. The CDR3 coding sequence is TGTGCCAGCAGCCAATTTCCGGGACTAGCGGGAGGATCGTCCTACGAGCAGTACTTC. Translated: CASSQFPGLAGGSSYEQYF.